The T cell receptor beta chain under discussion was sequenced for a study of cytomegalovirus exposure and HLA in healthy donors. PCR employed 60 Vbeta and 13 Jbeta primers. Authors' methods: Approximately 73 million unique TCR beta chains, 9 million to 14 million shared, were counted in a later analysis. The assay was immunoSEQ multiplex PCR, and TCRdb's table has in-frame clones only and misses some. That table supplies the V and J calls and clone size; D and trimming were determined from the DNA. This sample yields about 110,000 clones, of which 69% are seen a single time; roughly 5.9% belongs to the top ten. The CDR3 is 14 amino acids. Trimming at V came to 5 bases and at J to 3 bases, leaving 3 bases not matched to a gene. In germline, CDR1 is MGHDK, CDR2 SYGVNS. As concerns this clone: The antigen remains unidentified.

Study-level points and caveats: A later analysis linked a missense variant in DCLRE1C to the trimming of TCR beta V and J genes. Productive rates of about 90% or about 30% were seen for most TCR beta V segments in an earlier analysis. In vitro, three CMV-associated chains proved specific for CMV antigens.

Sequences were obtained from PBMCs. The sequence derives from a woman aged 70-85 years in good health and CMV-seropositive. The chain links TRBV25-1 to TRBJ2-2, with 7 bases aligning to TRBD1. CDR3 DNA: TGTGCCAGCAGTTGGGACAGCTACACCGGGGAGCTGTTTTTT. It encodes CASSWDSYTGELFF.